The present entry profiles one TCR beta chain with its context. The sample comes from a study of blood T cell repertoires in COVID-19. Study-level information: Collection of acute and convalescent COVID-19 samples took place in the United States, Italy and Spain. T cells, B-cell-depleted T cells, or PBMCs provided the cDNA or gDNA that served as material.

Trimming cost V 3 bases and J 5 bases, with 17 bases left between them. This CDR3 spans 15 amino acids. Germline assignment: CDR1 DFQATT and CDR2 SNEGSKA (reference sequence). Methods used by the authors: Nucleated cell counts were estimated from reference gene primer amplification. Sequenced by immunoSEQ multiplex PCR; TCRdb stores in-frame clones only, minus some. V, J and clone size derive from that table, while D and trimming were established from the DNA sequence. Counted here are around 170,000 clones, roughly four fifths occurring once; the ten biggest clones make up about 8.3%. Seattle patients were enrolled during active infection and followed longitudinally.

The V gene is TRBV20-1, the J gene TRBJ1-5; perhaps TRBD1 as D (5 bases). Input material: peripheral blood. The TCR sequence derives from a woman between 70 and 85 years old with COVID-19, enrolled during active disease. CDR3 in amino acids: CSASPPQVYDQPQHF. The CDR3 coding sequence is TGCAGTGCTAGTCCACCACAGGTGTACGATCAGCCCCAGCATTTT.